These T cell receptor beta chains were read from a single sample in a study of blood T cell repertoires in COVID-19. Clones were sequenced by immunoSEQ multiplex PCR, and TCRdb holds only the in-frame ones, with some missing. The repertoire consists of fewer than 250,000 clones, with over 80% occurring once and the leading ten covering more than 6%. Sample: peripheral blood. Every receptor here comes from a woman aged 55 to 70 with active or convalescent COVID-19. Each CDR3 is given with its conserved first and last residue. D genes are given only for firm matches. A clone size is listed for some rows: how often the clone was seen (once, few, many), or a class if it is expanded.

J | size | V | D | DNA | CDR3
TRBJ2-2 | . | TRBV5-4 | . | TGTGCCAGCAGCCCGCCGGTCCCCGGGGAGCTGTTTTTT | CASSPPVPGELFF
TRBJ2-2 | once | TRBV3-1/TRBV3-2 | . | TGTGCCAGCAGCCCCCGATCCCCGGGTACCGGGGAGCTGTTTTTT | CASSPRSPGTGELFF
TRBJ2-6 | . | TRBV19 | . | TGTGCCAGTACTCCTGCTGGGGCCAACGTCCTGACTTTC | CASTPAGANVLTF
TRBJ2-1 | . | TRBV9 | TRBD2 | TGTGCCAGCAGCTATACCGGGACTAGTAATGAGCAGTTCTTC | CASSYTGTSNEQFF
TRBJ2-2 | . | TRBV19 | TRBD1 | TGTGCCAGTACCCAGGACAGGGGGCCGGGGGAGCTGTTTTTT | CASTQDRGPGELFF
TRBJ1-2 | . | TRBV7-8 | . | TGTGCCAGCAGCTTTGCCAGGGATAACTATGGCTACACCTTC | CASSFARDNYGYTF
TRBJ2-7 | . | TRBV10-3 | . | TGTGCCATCAGTGAGTCGCCGGAGAGCTCCTACGAGCAGTACTTC | CAISESPESSYEQYF
TRBJ1-5 | . | TRBV5-1 | . | TGCGCCAGCAGCTTGGAGGCAGGGGATCAGCCCCAGCATTTT | CASSLEAGDQPQHF
TRBJ2-3 | . | TRBV11-3 | . | TGTGCCAGCAGCCCCGTTGCGGGGACAGATACGCAGTATTTT | CASSPVAGTDTQYF
TRBJ2-5 | . | TRBV10-3 | TRBD1 | TGTGCCATCAGTCAAGGGGGACAGGGGGGAGTGGAGACCCAGTACTTC | CAISQGGQGGVETQYF
TRBJ2-7 | few | TRBV30 | TRBD2 | TGTGCCTGGGGGACTCCGGGACTAGTATTCCACGAGCAGTACTTC | CAWGTPGLVFHEQYF
TRBJ2-1 | . | TRBV27 | . | TGTGCCAGCAGAAGGTGGGGCGAGCAGTTCTTC | CASRRWGEQFF
TRBJ1-1 | . | TRBV5-5 | . | TGTGCCAGCAGCTCTACAATAGGAGGGCAGTTGAACACTGAAGCTTTCTTT | CASSSTIGGQLNTEAFF
TRBJ2-3 | . | TRBV5-4 | . | TGTGCCCTAGGGGGGGGTGGCGCAGATACGCAGTATTTT | CALGGGGADTQYF
TRBJ2-1 | . | TRBV11-3 | TRBD2 | TGTGCCAGCAGCTCTGCGGCCGGGACTAGCGGGAGCGGCGAGCAGTTCTTC | CASSSAAGTSGSGEQFF
TRBJ1-1 | . | TRBV2 | . | TGTGCCAGCAGTGGACGGGGGTTTCAGAACACTGAAGCTTTCTTT | CASSGRGFQNTEAFF
TRBJ1-2 | . | TRBV11-2 | TRBD1 | TGTGCCAGCAGCTTAGTGGGACAGGGTAGGACTCAAAGCTATGGCTACACCTTC | CASSLVGQGRTQSYGYTF
TRBJ2-3 | once | TRBV5-1 | TRBD1 | TGCGCCAGCAAGGTCTCGGCCCCAGGGGGTACAGATACGCAGTATTTT | CASKVSAPGGTDTQYF
TRBJ1-4 | . | TRBV19 | TRBD1 | TGTGCCACCGGGTGGAGGGGGCCAAATGAAAAACTGTTTTTT | CATGWRGPNEKLFF
TRBJ2-3 | . | TRBV11-3 | TRBD2 | TGTGCCAGCAGCTTAGGGACTAGCGGTGCCACAGATACGCAGTATTTT | CASSLGTSGATDTQYF
TRBJ2-5 | . | TRBV7-3 | TRBD2 | TGTGCCAGCAGTTCCTCTGGAGGGAGGGCCTGGGAGACCCAGTACTTC | CASSSSGGRAWETQYF
TRBJ1-2 | . | TRBV3-1/TRBV3-2 | . | TGTGCCAGCAGCCAATCCAGACCCCGGGGCTATGGCTACACCTTC | CASSQSRPRGYGYTF
TRBJ1-6 | once | TRBV28 | . | TGTGCCAGCAGTTTAAGGCAGGATAATTCACCCCTCCACTTT | CASSLRQDNSPLHF
TRBJ2-5 | . | TRBV7-2 | . | TGTGCCAGCAGCTTTGAGGGAGGCCAAGAGACCCAGTACTTC | CASSFEGGQETQYF
TRBJ1-4 | . | TRBV4-2 | TRBD1 | TGTGCCAGCAGCCAACCCGGGACAGGGGCAACTAATGAAAAACTGTTTTTT | CASSQPGTGATNEKLFF
TRBJ1-1 | . | TRBV6-4 | . | TGTGCCAGCAGTCAGGGAGGAGAAACTGAAGCTTTCTTT | CASSQGGETEAFF
TRBJ1-6 | . | TRBV7-9 | . | TGTGCCAGCAGCCAGGAGGGGCGCGTGTATTCACCCCTCCACTTT | CASSQEGRVYSPLHF
TRBJ2-3 | . | TRBV7-3 | . | TGTGCCAGCAGCTTAGTATTCGGGACTCCAGATACGCAGTATTTT | CASSLVFGTPDTQYF
TRBJ2-1 | few | TRBV5-1 | . | TGCGCCAGCAGCCGGGACATTTACAATGAGCAGTTCTTC | CASSRDIYNEQFF
TRBJ1-6 | . | TRBV5-4 | . | TGTGCCAGCAGCTTGGTCCAGGATAATTCACCCCTCCACTTT | CASSLVQDNSPLHF
TRBJ2-6 | . | TRBV19 | TRBD1 | TGTGCCAGTAGTACCCTCGACAGGGGGCTTGGGGCCAACGTCCTGACTTTC | CASSTLDRGLGANVLTF
TRBJ1-2 | . | TRBV6-5 | . | TGTGCCAGCAGGACCCCCTGGTCAGGATCGGATGGCTACACCTTC | CASRTPWSGSDGYTF
TRBJ1-4 | . | TRBV29-1 | . | TGCAGCGTTGTCGGGGTGTCAACTAATGAAAAACTGTTTTTT | CSVVGVSTNEKLFF
TRBJ1-2 | . | TRBV30 | TRBD1 | TGTGCCTGGAGTGGAGGGGGCGCTTTCTATGGCTACACCTTC | CAWSGGGAFYGYTF
TRBJ1-2 | . | TRBV24-1 | . | TGTGCCACCAGTGATTTCCAGGGCTTGAACTATGGCTACACCTTC | CATSDFQGLNYGYTF
TRBJ2-6 | . | TRBV27 | . | TGTGCCAGCAGTTTAGTTCAGGTCGGCATCCCCCATACTGGGGCCAACGTCCTGACTTTC | CASSLVQVGIPHTGANVLTF
TRBJ2-1 | . | TRBV4-1 | . | TGCGCCAGCAGCCAAGTCATTTCAGATGAGCAGTTCTTC | CASSQVISDEQFF
TRBJ1-6 | . | TRBV28 | . | TGTGCCAGCAGTTTACGGGTGGATAATTCACCCCTCCACTTT | CASSLRVDNSPLHF
TRBJ2-3 | . | TRBV19 | TRBD1 | TGTGCCAGCAGTCGGGACAGGGAGGCAGATACGCAGTATTTT | CASSRDREADTQYF
TRBJ2-2 | . | TRBV11-3 | TRBD1 | TGTGCCAGCAGCTTTGGACAGGGTAACACCGGGGAGCTGTTTTTT | CASSFGQGNTGELFF
TRBJ2-7 | . | TRBV30 | . | TGTGCCTGGAGTGTAACGTTCGGTCAGGAGGGCTACGAGCAGTACTTC | CAWSVTFGQEGYEQYF
TRBJ2-7 | . | TRBV2 | . | TGTGCCAGCAGTGAAGTTCAGGTATCGGACACACAGTACTTC | CASSEVQVSDTQYF
TRBJ1-2 | . | TRBV28 | TRBD1 | TGTGCCAGCAGTTCCCCCCCCGGGACAGTCTATGGCTACACCTTC | CASSSPPGTVYGYTF
TRBJ2-1 | once | TRBV7-9 | . | TGTGCCCACAGAGGAGGGTGGAGTATTGAGCAGTTCTTC | CAHRGGWSIEQFF
TRBJ2-1 | . | TRBV5-5 | TRBD2 | TGTGCCAGCAGCTTGGACGGACTAGCGGGAGGACCCCAGTTCTTC | CASSLDGLAGGPQFF
TRBJ2-4 | . | TRBV4-1 | TRBD2 | TGCGCCAGCAGCCATTTAGCGGGAGGGCCCGAGGCCAAAAACATTCAGTACTTC | CASSHLAGGPEAKNIQYF